This T cell receptor beta chain was obtained from a study of a mutant IDH1 vaccine in newly diagnosed glioma. Study-level background: Once 4-6 weeks had passed after radiotherapy alone, vaccination started, or it started with temozolomide cycles. Pretreatment consisted of radiotherapy, temozolomide, or both, with most receiving both.

Turning to this clone: Its antigen is still unknown.

Repertoires were generated with immunoSEQ multiplex PCR, while TCRdb's copy carries only in-frame clones and drops some. The sample carries 35,000 to 45,000 clones, 65% to 90% recorded once. V lost 4 bases, J lost 3 bases, and 9 bases lay in between. Germline V CDR1 and CDR2: SNHLY, FYNNEI. The CDR3 is 13 amino acids. Time point here: week 35, safety follow-up. The investigators gave 300 ug of mutant IDH1 20-mer peptide in each vaccine dose, together with topical imiquimod. The chain combines TRBV2 with TRBJ1-1, with D uncertain. This receptor was taken from a woman aged 45-65 years with glioma. This specimen consisted of PBMCs, obtained from a glioma patient whose treatment included an IDH1 peptide vaccine. This CDR3 is CASSAVGDTEAFF. Written as DNA, the CDR3 is TGTGCCAGCAGTGCGGTGGGAGACACTGAAGCTTTCTTT. The full variable domain, with the rest looked up from reference TRBV2 and TRBJ1-1, is EPEVTQTPSHQVTQMGQEVILRCVPISNHLYFYWYRQILGQKVEFLVSFYNNEISEKSEIFDDQFSVERPDGSNFTLKIRSTKLEDSAMYFCASSAVGDTEAFFGQGTRLTVV.